This TCR beta chain was captured in a study of T cells in Graves' hyperthyroidism and ophthalmopathy. Ophthalmopathy patients showed a Clinical Activity Score of at least 3, NOSPECS grade of at least 4 and duration under 3 months. Over 8 ml fresh peripheral blood yielded the PBMCs. Overall study findings and caveats: Ophthalmopathy could be told apart from stable hyperthyroidism with a 13 V-J model.

The CDR3 sequence is 19 residues long. The germline V gene has CDR1 SGDLS and CDR2 YYNGEE. V was clipped by 4 bases and J by 3 bases; unmatched bases: 17. Researchers amplified the TCR beta CDR3 regions from RNA transcripts. Researchers ran a first-round RT-PCR on the TCR CDR3 using the HTBI primer set. Each CDR3 protein is one row after TCRdb ran MiXCR on the multiplex PCR reads. The sample carries 640,000 or so distinct CDR3 sequences, more than 13% recorded once. Many counts were recorded for this clonotype. What it recognizes is unknown. V gene TRBV9 combines with J gene TRBJ2-1; 9 bases are a match to TRBD2. Sequencing was performed on blood. The sequence was collected from a woman aged 18 to 35 with Graves' ophthalmopathy. DNA of the CDR3: TGTGCCAGCAGCTCCCAGACCGGAAGACTAGCGGACCGCTACAATGAGCAGTTCTTC. Translated, it gives CASSSQTGRLADRYNEQFF.